Following are 17 T cell receptor beta chains from one sample sequenced in a study of T cells after yellow fever vaccination. TCRdb fed the 5' RACE reads into MiXCR, producing one record per CDR3 protein. The repertoire holds 15,000 or so distinct CDR3 sequences, with about 7.3% as singletons. The source material was PBMCs, either bulk or a sorted T-cell subset (CD4+, CD8+, memory, or dextramer-sorted; not recorded which), sampled on the day of the yellow fever booster vaccination. Receptor source: a man aged 18-30 years who received the YFV17D yellow fever vaccine.

This clonotype was seen at least ten times. V is TRBV18 and J is TRBJ1-1; 10 bases map to TRBD1. In germline, CDR1 is KGHSH, CDR2 LQKENI. This CDR3 has 13 amino acids. With V trimmed by 2 bases and J by 10 bases, 4 bases remained unmatched. The CDR3 DNA follows: TGTGCCAGCTCACCATCGGACAGGGGGGCAGCTTTCTTT. It yields the protein CASSPSDRGAAFF.

This clonotype appeared many times. The V and J genes are TRBV11-2 and TRBJ2-5; TRBD1 matches at 8 bases. Germline-derived CDR1 and CDR2 are SGHAT and FQNNGV. The V gene end was trimmed by 4 bases and the J gene end by 4 bases; junction bases not matched to a gene: 5. This CDR3 has 14 residues. In nucleotides, the CDR3 is TGTGCCAGCAGCTCCGGGACAGGAGGAGAGACCCAGTACTTC. As protein: CASSSGTGGETQYF. Full variable domain (rest looked up from reference TRBV11-2 and TRBJ2-5): EAGVAQSPRYKIIEKRQSVAFWCNPISGHATLYWYQQILGQGPKLLIQFQNNGVVDDSQLPKDRFSAERLKGVDSTLKIQPAKLEDSAVYLCASSSGTGGETQYFGPGTRLLVL.

Many counts were recorded for this clonotype. This chain uses TRBV12-3 or TRBV12-4 with TRBJ1-1; D may be TRBD1 (6 bases). This CDR3 spans 14 amino acids. V lost 1 base and J lost 5, with 11 bases in between. The CDR3 DNA sequence: TGTGCCAGCAGTTTAGAGGGGGTGGGGACTGAAGCTTTCTTT. Translation gives CASSLEGVGTEAFF.

This clonotype was observed many times. The chain couples TRBV20-1 to TRBJ2-1; 10 bases match TRBD2. Per germline, CDR1 DFQATT and CDR2 SNEGSKA (reference sequence). V gave up 6 bases and J gave up 9 bases; unmatched junction bases: 11. The CDR3 loop spans 14 amino acids. The CDR3 DNA is TGCAGTGCCAGAAAGGGAGCGGGGGGGCGTGAGCAGTTCTTC. It codes for CSARKGAGGREQFF.

By share, this clonotype counts as medium-sized. The chain employs TRBV4-2 and TRBJ2-3; 11 bases are a match to TRBD2. With 3 bases clipped from V and 9 bases from J, the junction kept 5 bases outside the gene matches. The CDR3 is 14 residues long. Germline V CDR1 and CDR2: LGHNA, YNFKEQ. In DNA, the CDR3 is TGTGCCAGCAGCCAGACTAGCGGGGTAGGCACGCAGTATTTT. Translated, it gives CASSQTSGVGTQYF.

This clonotype was seen a handful of times. The chain combines TRBV6-5 with TRBJ2-1, with TRBD1 matching over 7 bases. The CDR3 contains 14 residues. Germline lookup yields CDR1 MNHEY and CDR2 SVGAGI. The junction had 9 bases not matched to a gene; V was cut back by 9 bases and J by 4 bases. CDR3: CASSRDSPYNEQFF. The DNA for the CDR3 is TGTGCCAGTTCCCGGGACAGCCCATACAATGAGCAGTTCTTC.

As to this clonotype: Because it lacks the conserved phenylalanine or tryptophan at the end, this CDR3 is likely a read error. The V gene is TRBV5-4, the J gene TRBJ1-3; a weak D match, TRBD1 (5 bases). Trimming shortened V by 0 bases and J by 2 bases, and 9 bases separated the two germline ends. The germline CDR1 and CDR2 sequences are SGHNT and YYREEE (reference sequence). CDR3 length: 15 residues. The CDR3 region is CASSLESGPGNTIYI. CDR3 in DNA: TGTGCCAGCAGCTTGGAGTCAGGGCCTGGAAACACCATATATATT.

Sample share makes this clonotype medium-sized. V is TRBV6-5 and J is TRBJ2-5, with 10 bases aligning to TRBD2. The CDR3 extends over 18 amino acids. Germline CDR1 is MNHEY and CDR2 is SVGAGI. J was trimmed by 2 bases and V by 3 bases; bases with no gene match: 12. The CDR3 here is CASSYSGTSDTGQETQYF. CDR3 sequence (DNA): TGTGCCAGCAGTTATTCCGGGACTAGCGATACCGGACAAGAGACCCAGTACTTC.

J is TRBJ2-5 and V is TRBV10-3; D is perhaps TRBD1 (6 bases). CDR3 length: 12 amino acids. The ends were cut back, 11 bases at V and 2 bases at J, with 12 bases in the middle. Per germline, CDR1 ENHRY and CDR2 SYGVKD. The CDR3 region is CAAQGTQETQYF. CDR3 nucleotide sequence: TGTGCCGCACAGGGTACTCAAGAGACCCAGTACTTC.

The J gene is TRBJ2-7, the V gene TRBV5-1; 7 nucleotides align to TRBD1. Germline trimming cut 5 bases from V and 6 bases from J; bases unmatched to any gene: 11. The germline CDR1 and CDR2 sequences are SGHRS and YFSETQ. This CDR3 is 14 amino acids long. CDR3 sequence reads: CASRTSWDRSEQYF. CDR3 coding DNA: TGCGCCAGCAGAACGTCCTGGGACAGAAGCGAGCAGTACTTC. Looking up the rest from reference TRBV5-1 and TRBJ2-7 gives the full variable domain: KAGVTQTPRYLIKTRGQQVTLSCSPISGHRSVSWYQQTPGQGLQFLFEYFSETQRNKGNFPGRFSGRQFSNSRSEMNVSTLELGDSALYLCASRTSWDRSEQYFGPGTRLTVT.

This clonotype was counted many times. V usage is TRBV7-2 and J usage is TRBJ2-3; D gene ambiguous. Trimming removed 5 bases at V and 2 bases at J, with 8 bases between. The CDR3 sequence is 13 residues long. The germline gives CDR1 SGHTA, CDR2 FQGNSA. The CDR3 here is CASSVQSTDTQYF. As DNA, the CDR3 is TGTGCCAGCAGCGTGCAGTCCACAGATACGCAGTATTTT.

At least ten counts were recorded for this clonotype. V gene TRBV9 combines with J gene TRBJ1-6; maybe TRBD1 (6 bases). The CDR3 is made up of 15 amino acids. The ends were cut back, 0 bases at V and 7 bases at J, with 11 bases in the middle. CDR1 is SGDLS, CDR2 YYNGEE, per germline. The CDR3 loop reads CASSVAAGENSPLHF. The DNA for the CDR3 is TGTGCCAGCAGCGTAGCGGCAGGGGAAAATTCACCCCTCCACTTT.

By sample fraction, this clonotype is medium-sized. A junction boundary mismatches the germline segment, possibly from a read error. The chain links TRBV7-2 to TRBJ2-5; D not resolved. This CDR3 region has 12 residues. CDR1 SGHTA and CDR2 FQGNSA come from the germline V gene. CDR3 sequence (DNA): TGTGCCAGCAGCTTAGAGCGTTCAGACGCGGACTTC. This translates into CASSLERSDADF.

The chain employs TRBV19 and TRBJ2-1; 9 nucleotides match TRBD2. V shed 4 bases and J 8 bases; nucleotides not matched to a gene: 12. The CDR3 totals 16 residues. CDR1 and CDR2 from the germline V gene are LNHDA and SQIVND (reference sequence). CDR3 amino acids: CASSSPGLAAGDEQFF. The CDR3, as DNA: TGTGCCAGTAGTAGCCCGGGACTAGCTGCAGGGGATGAGCAGTTCTTC.

This clonotype showed up many times. The chain employs TRBV5-1 and TRBJ2-3, with D tentatively TRBD2 (6 bases). Germline loops: CDR1 SGHRS, CDR2 YFSETQ. V lost 3 bases to trimming and J lost 1 base, with 12 bases between them. The length of the CDR3 is 15 residues. CDR3 nucleotide sequence: TGCGCCAGCAGCTGGGGCGGGGCGGGCACAGATACGCAGTATTTT. Translated, it gives CASSWGGAGTDTQYF.

At least ten counts were recorded for this clonotype. V is TRBV10-3 and J is TRBJ2-2; 8 bases match TRBD1. There are 16 residues in the CDR3. Trimming removed 0 bases from V and 0 bases from J; junction bases left unmatched: 0. Germline-derived CDR1 and CDR2 are ENHRY and SYGVKD. DNA of the CDR3: TGTGCCATCAGTGAGTCGGGACAGGCGAACACCGGGGAGCTGTTTTTT. Amino acids: CAISESGQANTGELFF.

At least ten counts were recorded for this clonotype. The chain has TRBV7-2 and TRBJ2-3, with 13 bases lining up with TRBD2. CDR1 is SGHTA and CDR2 is FQGNSA in the germline V gene. After removal of 1 base from V and 5 bases from J, the junction contained 6 bases not matched to a gene. The CDR3 sequence is 17 residues long. CDR3 in amino acids: CASSLVLAGGPQDTQYF. CDR3 bases: TGTGCCAGCAGCTTAGTACTAGCGGGGGGGCCGCAAGATACGCAGTATTTT.